This TCR beta chain was sequenced in a study of cytomegalovirus exposure and HLA in healthy donors. CDR1 is MGHRA, CDR2 YSYEKL, per germline. This CDR3 is 16 amino acids long. V lost 1 base and J lost 4; bases outside the gene matches: 7. 60 Vbeta and 13 Jbeta primers were used in PCR. TCRdb's table, derived via immunoSEQ multiplex PCR, lists solely in-frame clones and lacks some. This table holds 150,000 to 200,000 clones, almost 85% found once. The receptor's source is a boy aged 5-17 years in good health and CMV-seronegative. Sequenced: PBMCs. The rearrangement links TRBV4-1 to TRBJ1-1; 9 bases line up with TRBD1. The CDR3 sequence is CASSQGDREVFTEAFF. CDR3 coding DNA: TGCGCCAGCAGCCAAGGGGACAGGGAGGTGTTCACTGAAGCTTTCTTT.